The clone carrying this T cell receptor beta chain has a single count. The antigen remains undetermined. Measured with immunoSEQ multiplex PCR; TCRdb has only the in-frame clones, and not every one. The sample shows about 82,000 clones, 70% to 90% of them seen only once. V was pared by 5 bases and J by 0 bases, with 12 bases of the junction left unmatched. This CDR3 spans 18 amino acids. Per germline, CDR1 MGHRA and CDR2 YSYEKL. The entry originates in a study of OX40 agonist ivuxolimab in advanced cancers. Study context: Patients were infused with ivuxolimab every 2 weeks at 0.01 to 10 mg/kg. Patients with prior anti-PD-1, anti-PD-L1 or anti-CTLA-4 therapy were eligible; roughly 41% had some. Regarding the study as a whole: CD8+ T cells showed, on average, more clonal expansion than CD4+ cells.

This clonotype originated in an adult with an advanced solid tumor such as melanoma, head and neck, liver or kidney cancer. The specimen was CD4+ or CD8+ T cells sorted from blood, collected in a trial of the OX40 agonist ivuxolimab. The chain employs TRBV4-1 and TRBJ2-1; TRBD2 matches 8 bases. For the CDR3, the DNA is TGCGCCAGCAGCGTCGAACTAGCGGCCTTTTCCTCCTACAATGAGCAGTTCTTC. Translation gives CASSVELAAFSSYNEQFF.